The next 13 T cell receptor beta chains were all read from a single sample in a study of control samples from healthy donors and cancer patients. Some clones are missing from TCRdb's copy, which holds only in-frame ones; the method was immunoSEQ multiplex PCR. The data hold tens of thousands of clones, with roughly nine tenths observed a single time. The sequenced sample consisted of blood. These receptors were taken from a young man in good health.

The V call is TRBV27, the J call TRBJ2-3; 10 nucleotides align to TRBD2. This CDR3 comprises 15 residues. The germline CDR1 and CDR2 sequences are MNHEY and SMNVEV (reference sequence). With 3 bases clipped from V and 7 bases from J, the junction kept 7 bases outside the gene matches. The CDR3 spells CASSFVAGGQNTQYF. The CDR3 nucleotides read TGTGCCAGCAGTTTCGTAGCGGGAGGTCAGAATACGCAGTATTTT.

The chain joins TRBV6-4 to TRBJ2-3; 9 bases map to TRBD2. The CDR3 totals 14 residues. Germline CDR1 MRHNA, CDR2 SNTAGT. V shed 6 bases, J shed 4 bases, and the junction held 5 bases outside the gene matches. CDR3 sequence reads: CASRPGLASDTQYF. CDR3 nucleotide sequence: TGTGCCAGCAGGCCGGGACTAGCTTCAGATACGCAGTATTTT.

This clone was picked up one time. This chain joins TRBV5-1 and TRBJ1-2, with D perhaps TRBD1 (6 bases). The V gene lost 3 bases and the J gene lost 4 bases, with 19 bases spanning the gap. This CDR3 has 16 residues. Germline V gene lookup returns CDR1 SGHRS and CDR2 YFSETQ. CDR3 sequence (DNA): TGCGCCAGCAGCTCTCATACAGGGCCCCCTGGCTATGGCTACACCTTC. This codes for CASSSHTGPPGYGYTF.

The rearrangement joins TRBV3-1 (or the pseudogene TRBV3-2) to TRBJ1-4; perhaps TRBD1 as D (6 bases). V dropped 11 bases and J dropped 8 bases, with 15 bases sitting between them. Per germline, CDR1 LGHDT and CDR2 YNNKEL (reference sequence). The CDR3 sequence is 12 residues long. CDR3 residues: CAVGQGPEKLFF. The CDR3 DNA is TGTGCCGTCGGGCAGGGGCCGGAAAAACTGTTTTTT.

The CDR3 sequence is CASSAGGLNTEAFF. CDR3 DNA: TGCGCCAGCAGCGCAGGGGGCCTGAACACTGAAGCTTTCTTT. The chain carries TRBV5-1 and TRBJ1-1, with 8 bases aligning to TRBD1. The CDR3 length is 14 residues. J lost 0 bases, V lost 4 bases, and 2 bases had no gene match. Germline V gives CDR1 SGHRS, CDR2 YFSETQ.

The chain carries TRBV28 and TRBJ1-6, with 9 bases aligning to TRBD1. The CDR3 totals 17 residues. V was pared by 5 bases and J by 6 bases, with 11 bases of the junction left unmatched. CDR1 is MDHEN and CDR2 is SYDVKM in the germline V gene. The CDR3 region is CASSPPPGQGSNSPLHF. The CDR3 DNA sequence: TGTGCCAGCAGTCCCCCTCCGGGACAGGGTAGTAATTCACCCCTCCACTTT.

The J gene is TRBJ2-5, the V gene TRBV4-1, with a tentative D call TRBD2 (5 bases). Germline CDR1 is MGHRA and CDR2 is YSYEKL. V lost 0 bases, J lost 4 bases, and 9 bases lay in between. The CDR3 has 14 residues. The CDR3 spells CASSQDEGRETQYF. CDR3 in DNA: TGCGCCAGCAGCCAAGACGAAGGGAGAGAGACCCAGTACTTC.

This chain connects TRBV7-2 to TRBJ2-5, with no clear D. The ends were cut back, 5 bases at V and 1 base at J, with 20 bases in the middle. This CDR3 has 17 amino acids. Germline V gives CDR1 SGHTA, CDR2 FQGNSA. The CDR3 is CASSKGSRVGVQETQYF. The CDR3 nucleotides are TGTGCCAGCAGCAAGGGATCAAGGGTCGGAGTCCAAGAGACCCAGTACTTC.

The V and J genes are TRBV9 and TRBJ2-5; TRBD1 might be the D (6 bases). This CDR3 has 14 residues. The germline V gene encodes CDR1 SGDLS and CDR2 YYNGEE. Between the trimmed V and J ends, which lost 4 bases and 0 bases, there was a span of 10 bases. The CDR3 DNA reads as TGTGCCAGCAGCCCCAGGGACAACCAAGAGACCCAGTACTTC. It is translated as CASSPRDNQETQYF.

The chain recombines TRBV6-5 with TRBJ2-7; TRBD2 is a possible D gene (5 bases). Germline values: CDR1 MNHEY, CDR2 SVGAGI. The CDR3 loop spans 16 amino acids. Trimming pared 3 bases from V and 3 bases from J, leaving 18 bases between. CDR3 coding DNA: TGTGCCAGCAGTTATGGACTTGGGCAGATAGACTACGAGCAGTACTTC. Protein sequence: CASSYGLGQIDYEQYF.

DNA for the CDR3: TGTGCCACTCGGGGTCAGAGCACAGATACGCAGTATTTT. It codes for CATRGQSTDTQYF. The chain links TRBV28 to TRBJ2-3; weak D call: TRBD2 (5 bases). V shed 10 bases and J shed 0 bases, with 11 bases lying between them. CDR1 is MDHEN and CDR2 is SYDVKM in the germline V gene. CDR3 length: 13 amino acids.

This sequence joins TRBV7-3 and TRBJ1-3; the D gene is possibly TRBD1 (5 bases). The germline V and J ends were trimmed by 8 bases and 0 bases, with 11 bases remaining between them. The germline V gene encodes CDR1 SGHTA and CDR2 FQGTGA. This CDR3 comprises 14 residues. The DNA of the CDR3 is TGTGCCAGCGGGGAAGGGGACTCTGGAAACACCATATATTTT. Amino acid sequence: CASGEGDSGNTIYF.

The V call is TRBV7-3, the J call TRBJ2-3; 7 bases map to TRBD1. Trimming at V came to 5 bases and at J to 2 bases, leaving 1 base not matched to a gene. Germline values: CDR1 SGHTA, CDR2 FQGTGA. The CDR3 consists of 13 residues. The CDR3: CASSRGPTDTQYF. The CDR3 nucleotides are TGTGCCAGCAGCAGGGGGCCCACAGATACGCAGTATTTT.